This T cell receptor (beta chain) is drawn from a study of shared clonotypes between healthy human individuals. Between the trimmed V and J ends, which lost 6 bases and 0 bases, there was a span of 9 bases. The CDR3 extends over 14 amino acids. Germline V CDR1 and CDR2: SNHLY, FYNNEI. The assay ran at deep level. Among the unsorted PBMC samples, replicate PCRs used around 280 ng DNA, approximately 30,000 T cell genomes. The protocol was immunoSEQ multiplex PCR, while the TCRdb copy is restricted to in-frame clones and leaves out a portion. The table has a few hundred thousand clones, 70% to 80% seen once; the top ten hold around 12%. This clone is a singleton in its sample.

The chain uses TRBV2 and TRBJ2-1; D is possibly TRBD2 (6 bases). This sequence originates from a woman between 35 and 50 years old in good health. Some clones in this sample may be carry-over from other donors' samples. Sequences were obtained from PBMCs. The CDR3 protein is CASRGGSSYNEQFF. DNA of the CDR3: TGTGCCAGCAGAGGAGGGAGCTCCTACAATGAGCAGTTCTTC.